The 13 T cell receptor beta chains reported below all come from one sample, sequenced in a study of shared clonotypes between healthy human individuals. The protocol was immunoSEQ multiplex PCR, while the TCRdb copy is restricted to in-frame clones and leaves out a portion. The top ten clones hold roughly 0.42% of a sample with approximately 1.4 million clones, 95% to 99% of them seen once. Material for sequencing was naive CD4+ T cells sorted from blood. Noted subset: CD45RA+ positively selected. The receptors were gathered from a man aged 25 to 45 in good health.

This chain uses TRBV2 with TRBJ2-3; D uncertain. This CDR3 spans 14 amino acids. The germline gives CDR1 SNHLY, CDR2 FYNNEI. Trimming took 7 bases from V and 0 from J, leaving 11 bases between them. CDR3 loop: CASTDDRSTDTQYF. CDR3 coding DNA: TGTGCCAGCACTGATGATCGGAGCACAGATACGCAGTATTTT. The entire variable domain, with the rest obtained from reference TRBV2 and TRBJ2-3, is as follows: EPEVTQTPSHQVTQMGQEVILRCVPISNHLYFYWYRQILGQKVEFLVSFYNNEISEKSEIFDDQFSVERPDGSNFTLKIRSTKLEDSAMYFCASTDDRSTDTQYFGPGTRLTVL.

The J gene is TRBJ1-2, the V gene TRBV6-5; no firm D call. Germline CDR1 reads MNHEY; CDR2 reads SVGAGI. V was pared by 2 bases and J by 4 bases, with 11 bases between. The CDR3 totals 14 residues. CDR3 in amino acids: CASSYSYRGYGYTF. The CDR3 nucleotides are TGTGCCAGCAGTTACAGTTACAGAGGCTATGGCTACACCTTC.

Of note for this clone: This sample also contains other DNA sequences that code for the same CDR3. The chain links TRBV9 to TRBJ1-4; 7 nucleotides match TRBD1. Trimming removed 0 bases from V and 7 bases from J; junction bases left unmatched: 3. The CDR3 runs 14 residues. In germline, CDR1 is SGDLS, CDR2 YYNGEE. CDR3 sequence (DNA): TGTGCCAGCAGCGTAGGACAGGGTGGTGAAAAACTGTTTTTT. Encoded protein: CASSVGQGGEKLFF.

The rearrangement joins TRBV18 to TRBJ1-1; D unresolved. Trimming left V 1 base short and J 0 bases short, with 12 bases between. CDR1 KGHSH and CDR2 LQKENI come from the germline V gene. This CDR3 spans 16 amino acids. The CDR3 reads CASSPLSVTMNTEAFF. The DNA for the CDR3 is TGTGCCAGCTCACCACTTTCAGTGACCATGAACACTGAAGCTTTCTTT.

V is TRBV15 and J is TRBJ2-7, with 8 bases lining up with TRBD1. J lost 2 bases, V lost 0 bases, and 6 bases had no gene match. Germline CDR1 LNHNV, CDR2 YYDKDF (reference sequence). This CDR3 comprises 16 residues. This CDR3 is CATSRDLTGATYEQYF. The CDR3 coding sequence is TGTGCCACCAGCAGAGACCTGACAGGGGCGACCTACGAGCAGTACTTC.

The chain employs TRBV19 and TRBJ1-2, with D possibly TRBD1 on 5 matching bases. CDR3 length: 15 residues. CDR1 and CDR2 (germline): LNHDA, SQIVND (reference sequence). Deletions cut 4 bases from V and 2 bases from J, with 14 bases between. CDR3 sequence reads: CASSTPGAGNYGYTF. For the CDR3, the DNA is TGTGCCAGTAGTACCCCCGGCGCAGGGAACTATGGCTACACCTTC.

The chain carries TRBV28 and TRBJ2-7; D ambiguous. CDR3 size: 14 residues. V gave up 9 bases and J gave up 1 base, with 16 bases separating them. Per germline, CDR1 MDHEN and CDR2 SYDVKM. For the CDR3, the DNA is TGTGCCAGTCGTCCATGGGTCAGGTCCTACGAGCAGTACTTC. Encoded protein: CASRPWVRSYEQYF. The full variable domain, in which reference TRBV28 and TRBJ2-7 provide the parts outside the CDR3, is DVKVTQSSRYLVKRTGEKVFLECVQDMDHENMFWYRQDPGLGLRLIYFSYDVKMKEKGDIPEGYSVSREKKERFSLILESASTNQTSMYLCASRPWVRSYEQYFGPGTRLTVT.

V usage is TRBV6-5 and J usage is TRBJ1-1; D remains ambiguous. The length of the CDR3 is 14 residues. V lost 6 bases and J lost 3, with 14 bases in between. The V gene's germline CDR1 is MNHEY and CDR2 SVGAGI. The CDR3 spells CASSRSGGDTEAFF. The CDR3 DNA reads as TGTGCCAGCAGCCGATCCGGAGGTGACACTGAAGCTTTCTTT.

The chain employs TRBV5-1 and TRBJ2-1, with D hard to call. Trimming took 0 bases from V and 9 from J, leaving 19 bases between them. Germline V gene data show CDR1 as SGHRS and CDR2 as YFSETQ. The CDR3 has 16 amino acids. The CDR3 coding sequence is TGCGCCAGCAGCTTGGATAGAAGGGTTGAGCCGAGTGAGCAGTTCTTC. This sequence encodes CASSLDRRVEPSEQFF.

Comments on this clone: Germline and junction disagree at one end, which may indicate a read error. V is TRBV9 and J is TRBJ2-1; D gene ambiguous. There are 11 residues in the CDR3. Per germline, CDR1 SGDLS and CDR2 YYNGEE. The CDR3 DNA reads as TGTGCCAGCAGCGTAGGAGCCGACAAGGTCTTC. The encoded protein is CASSVGADKVF.

The V gene is TRBV28, the J gene TRBJ1-2; D is uncertain. The CDR3 totals 15 residues. V lost 4 bases and J 3 bases, leaving 15 bases between the germline ends. The germline V gene has CDR1 MDHEN and CDR2 SYDVKM. CDR3 sequence reads: CASSSPKIGDYGYTF. CDR3 DNA sequence: TGTGCCAGCAGTTCGCCCAAGATAGGAGACTATGGCTACACCTTC.

This chain joins TRBV6-6 and TRBJ2-7; D is undetermined. This CDR3 is built from 12 residues. The germline CDR1 and CDR2 sequences are MNHNY and SVGAGI (reference sequence). Trimming pared 2 bases from V and 2 bases from J, leaving 4 bases between. The CDR3 here is CASSYETYEQYF. The CDR3, as DNA: TGTGCCAGCAGTTACGAGACCTACGAGCAGTACTTC.

The V gene is TRBV5-1, the J gene TRBJ1-4; maybe TRBD1 (5 bases). Germline V CDR1 and CDR2: SGHRS, YFSETQ. Trimming shortened V by 5 bases and J by 3 bases, and 14 bases separated the two germline ends. The CDR3 covers 15 residues. CDR3 coding DNA: TGCGCCAGCAGTCCACCCTTGGGGGCTAATGAAAAACTGTTTTTT. The encoded protein is CASSPPLGANEKLFF.